This TCR beta chain was sequenced during a study of shared clonotypes between healthy human individuals. Study overall: Two women and a few men aged 18 to 49 served as donors. A donor's plate count was three for CD4 naive and three for CD4 memory; CD8 naive had two and CD8 memory one. Regarding the study as a whole: Large sequencing depth failed to make sorted-subset sequencing complete, rarefaction showed. Larger estimated richness was generally seen in naive subsets than in memory subsets.

Only in-frame clones appear in the TCRdb table, and some are missing; sequencing was by immunoSEQ multiplex PCR. There are approximately 1,000,000 clones in the sample; about 72% occur only once, and 0.89% lies in the top ten. Germline assignment: CDR1 SGHTA and CDR2 FQGNSA. V lost 1 base to trimming and J lost 5 bases; unmatched junction nucleotides: 0. The CDR3 loop spans 14 amino acids. There are a few counts of this clone. What it binds is unknown. The chain carries TRBV7-2 and TRBJ2-1; 9 nucleotides line up with TRBD2. Sequencing was performed on memory CD4+ T cells from PBMCs. This sample's subset: CD45RA-negative fraction. This sequence was found in a man younger than 35 in good health. Some clones in this sample may be carry-over from other donors' samples. The CDR3 sequence is CASSLGLADNEQFF. CDR3 sequence (DNA): TGTGCCAGCAGCTTAGGACTAGCGGACAATGAGCAGTTCTTC. Full variable domain (missing parts from reference TRBV7-2 and TRBJ2-1): GAGVSQSPSNKVTEKGKDVELRCDPISGHTALYWYRQSLGQGLEFLIYFQGNSAPDKSGLPSDRFSAERTGGSVSTLTIQRTQQEDSAVYLCASSLGLADNEQFFGPGTRLTVL.